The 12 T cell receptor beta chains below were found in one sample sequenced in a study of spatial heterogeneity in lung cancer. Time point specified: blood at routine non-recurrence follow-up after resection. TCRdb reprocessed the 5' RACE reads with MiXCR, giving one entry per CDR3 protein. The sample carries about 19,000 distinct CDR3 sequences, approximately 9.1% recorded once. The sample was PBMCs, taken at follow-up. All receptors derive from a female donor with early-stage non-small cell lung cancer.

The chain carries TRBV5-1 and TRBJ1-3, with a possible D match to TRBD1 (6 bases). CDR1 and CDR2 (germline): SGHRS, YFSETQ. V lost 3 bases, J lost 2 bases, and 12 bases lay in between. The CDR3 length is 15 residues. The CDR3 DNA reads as TGCGCCAGCAGCTCCGGACAGCGTCCTGGAAACACCATATATTTT. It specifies CASSSGQRPGNTIYF.

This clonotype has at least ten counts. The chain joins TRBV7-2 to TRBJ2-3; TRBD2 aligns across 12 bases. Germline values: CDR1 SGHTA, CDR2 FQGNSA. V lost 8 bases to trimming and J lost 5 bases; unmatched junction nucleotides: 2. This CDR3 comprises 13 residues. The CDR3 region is CASQLAGGDTQYF. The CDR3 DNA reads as TGTGCCAGCCAACTAGCGGGGGGAGATACGCAGTATTTT.

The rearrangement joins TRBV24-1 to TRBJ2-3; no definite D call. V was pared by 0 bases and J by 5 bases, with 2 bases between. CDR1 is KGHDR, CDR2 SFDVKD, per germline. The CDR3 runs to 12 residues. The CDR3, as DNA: TGTGCCACCAGTGATTTGGGAGATACGCAGTATTTT. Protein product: CATSDLGDTQYF.

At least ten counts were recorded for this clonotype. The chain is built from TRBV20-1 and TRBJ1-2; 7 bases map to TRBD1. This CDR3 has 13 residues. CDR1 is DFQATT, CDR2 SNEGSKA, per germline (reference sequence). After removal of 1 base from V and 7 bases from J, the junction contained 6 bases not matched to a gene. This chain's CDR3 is CSARGSPGGGYTF. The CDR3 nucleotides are TGCAGTGCTAGAGGATCTCCAGGGGGTGGCTACACCTTC.

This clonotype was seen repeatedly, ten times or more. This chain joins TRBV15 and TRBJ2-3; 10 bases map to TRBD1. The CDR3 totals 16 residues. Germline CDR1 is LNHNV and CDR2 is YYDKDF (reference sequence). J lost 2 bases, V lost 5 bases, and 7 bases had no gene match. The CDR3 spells CATSLRDRGPTDTQYF. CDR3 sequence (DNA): TGTGCCACCAGCCTCCGGGACAGGGGCCCCACAGATACGCAGTATTTT.

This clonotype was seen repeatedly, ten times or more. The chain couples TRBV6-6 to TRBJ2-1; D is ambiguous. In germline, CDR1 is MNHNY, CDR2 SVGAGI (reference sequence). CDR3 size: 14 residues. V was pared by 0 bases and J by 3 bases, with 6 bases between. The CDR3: CASSYSAGYNEQFF. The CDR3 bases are TGTGCCAGCAGTTACTCGGCCGGCTACAATGAGCAGTTCTTC.

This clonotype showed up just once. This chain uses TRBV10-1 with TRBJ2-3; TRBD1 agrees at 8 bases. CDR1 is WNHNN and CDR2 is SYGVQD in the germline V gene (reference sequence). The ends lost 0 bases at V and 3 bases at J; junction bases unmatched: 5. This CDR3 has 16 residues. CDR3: CASSESSGQGTDTQYF. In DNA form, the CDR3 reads TGCGCCAGCAGTGAGTCTAGCGGACAGGGAACAGATACGCAGTATTTT.

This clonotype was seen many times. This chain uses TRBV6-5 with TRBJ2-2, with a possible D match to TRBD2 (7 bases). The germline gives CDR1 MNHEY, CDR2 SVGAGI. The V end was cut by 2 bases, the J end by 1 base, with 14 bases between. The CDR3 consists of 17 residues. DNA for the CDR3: TGTGCCAGCAGTTACCGGGGGCTAGCGGAGAACACCGGGGAGCTGTTTTTT. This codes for CASSYRGLAENTGELFF.

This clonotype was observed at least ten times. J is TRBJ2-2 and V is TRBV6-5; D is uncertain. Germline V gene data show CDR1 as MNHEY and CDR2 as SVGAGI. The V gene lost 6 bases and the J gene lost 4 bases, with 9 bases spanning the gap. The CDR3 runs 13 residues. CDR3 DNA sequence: TGTGCCAGCAGAAGGGTGGGCACCGGGGAGCTGTTTTTT. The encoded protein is CASRRVGTGELFF.

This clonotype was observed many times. This CDR3 reads CASSFAGAVTDTQYF. For the CDR3, the DNA is TGTGCCAGCAGCTTCGCGGGGGCTGTCACAGATACGCAGTATTTT. The rearrangement links TRBV7-9 to TRBJ2-3, with D possibly being TRBD2 (7 bases). CDR1 and CDR2 (germline): SEHNR, FQNEAQ (reference sequence). V shed 3 bases and J shed 2 bases, with 12 bases lying between them. CDR3 length: 15 residues.

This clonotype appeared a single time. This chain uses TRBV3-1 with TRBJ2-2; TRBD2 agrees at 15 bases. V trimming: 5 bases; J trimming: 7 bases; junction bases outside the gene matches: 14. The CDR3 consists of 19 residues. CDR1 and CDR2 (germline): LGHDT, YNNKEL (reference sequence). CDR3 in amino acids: CASSGTFGTSGGRVGELFF. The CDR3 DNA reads TGTGCCAGCAGCGGGACTTTTGGGACTAGCGGGGGGCGAGTCGGGGAGCTGTTTTTT. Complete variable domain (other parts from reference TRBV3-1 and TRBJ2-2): DTAVSQTPKYLVTQMGNDKSIKCEQNLGHDTMYWYKQDSKKFLKIMFSYNNKELIINETVPNRFSPKSPDKAHLNLHINSLELGDSAVYFCASSGTFGTSGGRVGELFFGEGSRLTVL.

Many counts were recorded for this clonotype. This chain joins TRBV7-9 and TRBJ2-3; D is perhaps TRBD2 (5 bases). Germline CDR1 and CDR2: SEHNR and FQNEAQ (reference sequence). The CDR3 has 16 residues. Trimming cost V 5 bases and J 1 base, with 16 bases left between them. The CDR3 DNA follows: TGTGCCAGCAGCCTCCAAGGGAGTATAGGCACAGATACGCAGTATTTT. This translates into CASSLQGSIGTDTQYF.